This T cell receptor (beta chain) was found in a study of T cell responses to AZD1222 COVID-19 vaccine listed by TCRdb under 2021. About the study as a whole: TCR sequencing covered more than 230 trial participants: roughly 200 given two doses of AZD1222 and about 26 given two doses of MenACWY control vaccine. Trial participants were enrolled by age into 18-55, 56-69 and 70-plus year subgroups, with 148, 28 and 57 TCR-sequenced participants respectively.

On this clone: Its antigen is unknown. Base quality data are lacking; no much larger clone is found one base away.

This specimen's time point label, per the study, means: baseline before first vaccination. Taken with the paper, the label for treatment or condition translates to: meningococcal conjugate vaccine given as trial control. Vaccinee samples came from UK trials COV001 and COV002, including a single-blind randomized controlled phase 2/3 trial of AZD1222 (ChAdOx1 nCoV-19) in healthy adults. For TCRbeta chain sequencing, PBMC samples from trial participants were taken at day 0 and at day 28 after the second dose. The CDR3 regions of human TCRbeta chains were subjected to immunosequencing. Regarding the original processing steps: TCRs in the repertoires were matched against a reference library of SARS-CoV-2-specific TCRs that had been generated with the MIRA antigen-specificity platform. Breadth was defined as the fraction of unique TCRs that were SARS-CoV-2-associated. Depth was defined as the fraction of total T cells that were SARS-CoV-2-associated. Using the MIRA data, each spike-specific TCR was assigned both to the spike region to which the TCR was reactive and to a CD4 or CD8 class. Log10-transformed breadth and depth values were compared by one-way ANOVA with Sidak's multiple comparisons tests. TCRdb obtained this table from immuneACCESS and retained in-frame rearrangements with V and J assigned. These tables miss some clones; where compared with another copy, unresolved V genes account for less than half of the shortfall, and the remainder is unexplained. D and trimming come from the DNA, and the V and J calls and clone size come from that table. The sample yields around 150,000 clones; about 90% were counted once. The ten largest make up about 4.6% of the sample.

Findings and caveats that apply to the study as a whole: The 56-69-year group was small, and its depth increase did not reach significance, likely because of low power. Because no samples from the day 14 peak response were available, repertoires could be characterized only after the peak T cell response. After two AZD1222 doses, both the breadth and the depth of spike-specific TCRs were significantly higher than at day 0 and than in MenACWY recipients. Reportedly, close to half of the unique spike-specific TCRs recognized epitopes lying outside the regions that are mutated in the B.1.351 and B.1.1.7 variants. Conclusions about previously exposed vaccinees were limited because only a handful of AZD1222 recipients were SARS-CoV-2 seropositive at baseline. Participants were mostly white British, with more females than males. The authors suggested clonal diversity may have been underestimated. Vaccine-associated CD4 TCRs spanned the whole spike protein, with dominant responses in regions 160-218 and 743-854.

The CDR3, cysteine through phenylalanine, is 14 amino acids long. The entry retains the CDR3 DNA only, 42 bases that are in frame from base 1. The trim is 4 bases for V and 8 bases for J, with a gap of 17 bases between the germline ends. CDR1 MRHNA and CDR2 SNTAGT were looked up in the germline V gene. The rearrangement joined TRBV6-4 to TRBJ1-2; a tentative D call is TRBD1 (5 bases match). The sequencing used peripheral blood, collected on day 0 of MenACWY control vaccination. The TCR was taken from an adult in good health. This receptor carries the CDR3 CASSVSQGTEGYTF. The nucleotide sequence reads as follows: TGTGCCAGCAGTGTTTCTCAGGGTACTGAAGGCTACACCTTC.